Reported below is one TCR beta chain. The sample holds a few counts of this clonotype. This clone's antigen is unknown. No per-base quality is available; no much larger clone lies one base away. This specimen comes from a study of human T cells and chemical hapten exposure (dated by TCRdb to the early 2020s). For context, the study as a whole: For sensitization, 2% DPC in acetone was applied to a roughly 2 cm by roughly 2 cm area of upper inner arm skin. Patients additionally received weekly therapeutic DPC doses to the scalp throughout the roughly 24-week study period. Libraries were pooled for sequencing, and variation in per-sample TCR yields was attributed mainly to small differences in library volumes within the pool. Most of the patients in the cohort were female, and the cohort covered alopecia areata with under or over 50% scalp involvement, alopecia totalis and alopecia universalis. Blood samples were taken from patients before sensitization (week 0) and then at 2, 6 and about 24 weeks after DPC sensitization. Some 29 alopecia patients gave blood for TCR sequencing at one to four time points (pre-sensitization, 2, 6 and 24 weeks). Patch testing was performed on the upper back with Finn chambers containing 0.01% DPC, and the patch tests were scored after 6 days according to International Contact Dermatitis Research Group standards. Peripheral blood TCR repertoire changes were tracked in vivo in alopecia patients during primary and secondary sensitization to the hapten diphenylcyclopropenone (DPC).

V lost 1 base and J lost 0 bases, and the count of bases not matched to a germline gene is 6. Looking up the germline V gene (reference sequence) yields CDR1 SEHNR and CDR2 FQNEAQ. The CDR3 starts with the cysteine, ends with the phenylalanine, and has 16 residues. Just CDR3 DNA is preserved here, 48 bases in frame from base 1. General study outcomes and caveats: Repeated subsampling changed both the strength of the expansion versus patch-test correlation and the threshold at which the correlation became significant. The number of TCRs above 1 in 1000 frequency did not change with DPC sensitization; there was no evidence of global repertoire structure alterations. Patch test score was positively correlated with the number of PT1 expanded TCRs, with significance at thresholds 8, 16 and 32 but not at 4. Compared with pre-sensitization or healthy control sets, expanded TCRs formed significantly more large CDR3 similarity clusters, which is consistent with antigen-driven responses. Alopecia, a presumed autoimmune disease, was present in all patients, so the immune response of the patients might differ from that of healthy individuals.

This specimen's time point label, interpreted: pre-sensitization, week 0. This sample's treatment or condition label indicates: therapeutic diphenylcyclopropenone sensitization with weekly scalp DPC. At every patch-test visit, the blood draw took place before the patch test was put on. Patients were considered eligible if aged 18 to 70, diagnosed with alopecia and deemed suitable for DPC therapy, and patients were excluded if pregnant. Total RNA was extracted from unfractionated whole blood collected in Tempus Blood RNA tubes. The library was obtained by RACE. Sequencing was performed on a NextSeq 500. During library preparation, unique molecular identifiers were attached to individual cDNA molecules so that TCRs could be counted quantitatively and reproducibly. Both TCR alpha and TCR beta chains were sequenced from each blood RNA sample. The source study handled its data this way. Samples had a median of roughly 91,000 TCRs, with a range from roughly 23,224 to 750,000. V, J and CDR3 annotation of the TCR reads was performed with the Decombinator software suite. For the PS versus PT1 abundance plots, all samples were subsampled to the same number of TCRs (28,000). Expanded TCRs were defined as absent before sensitization and observed at least eight times at the 2-week time point. Using fastp at Q25 and MiXCR, TCRdb reprocessed the public reads and kept productive beta chains. Each entry is one CDR3 protein sequence, shown with its most common DNA and genes. The V and J calls follow TCRdb's processing rather than the paper's. This sample has 200,000 to 300,000 distinct CDR3 sequences in its table, and 7.5% to 9% of those were observed once. Jointly, the top ten make up approximately 2.3% of the sample.

This clonotype was sampled from a woman between 40 and 55 years old with alopecia areata. Some clones in this sample may be carry-over from other donors' samples. Material: whole blood, obtained in connection with sensitization to the hapten diphenylcyclopropenone (DPC). Here the chain combines TRBV7-9 and TRBJ2-7; 7 of the junction bases match TRBD1. The bases read TGTGCCAGCAGCTTAGGTCCCGGGACAGACTCCTACGAGCAGTACTTC. Translated, it gives CASSLGPGTDSYEQYF. The reference TRBV7-9 and TRBJ2-7 proteins fill in what lies around the CDR3, so the full variable domain reads DTGVSQNPRHKITKRGQNVTFRCDPISEHNRLYWYRQTLGQGPEFLTYFQNEAQLEKSRLLSDRFSAERPKGSFSTLEIQRTEQGDSAMYLCASSLGPGTDSYEQYFGPGTRLTVT.